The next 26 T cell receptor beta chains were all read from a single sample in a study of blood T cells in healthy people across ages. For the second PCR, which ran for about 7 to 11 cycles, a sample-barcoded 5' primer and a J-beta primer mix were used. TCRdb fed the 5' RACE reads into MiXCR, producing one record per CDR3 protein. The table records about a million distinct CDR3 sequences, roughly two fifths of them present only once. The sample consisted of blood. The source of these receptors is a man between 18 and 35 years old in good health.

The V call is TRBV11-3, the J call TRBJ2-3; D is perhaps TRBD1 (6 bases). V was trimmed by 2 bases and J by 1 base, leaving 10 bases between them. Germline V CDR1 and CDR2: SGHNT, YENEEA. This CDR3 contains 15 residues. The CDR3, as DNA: TGTGCCAGCAGCTTAAGCCGACAGGGCACAGATACGCAGTATTTT. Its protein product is CASSLSRQGTDTQYF.

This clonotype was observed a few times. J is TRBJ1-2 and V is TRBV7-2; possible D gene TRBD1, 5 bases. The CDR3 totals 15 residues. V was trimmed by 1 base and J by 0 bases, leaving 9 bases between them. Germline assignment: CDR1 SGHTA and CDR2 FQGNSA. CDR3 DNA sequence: TGTGCCAGCAGCTTAGACAGGCGGTCTAACTATGGCTACACCTTC. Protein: CASSLDRRSNYGYTF. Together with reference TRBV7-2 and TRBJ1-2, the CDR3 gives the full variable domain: GAGVSQSPSNKVTEKGKDVELRCDPISGHTALYWYRQSLGQGLEFLIYFQGNSAPDKSGLPSDRFSAERTGGSVSTLTIQRTQQEDSAVYLCASSLDRRSNYGYTFGSGTRLTVV.

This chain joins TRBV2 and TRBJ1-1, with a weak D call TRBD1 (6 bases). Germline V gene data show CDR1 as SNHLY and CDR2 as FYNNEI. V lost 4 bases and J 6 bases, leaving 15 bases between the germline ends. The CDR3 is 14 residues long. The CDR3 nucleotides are TGTGCCAGCAGTGGGGGATGGGGGGCCCCTGAAGCTTTCTTT. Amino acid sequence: CASSGGWGAPEAFF.

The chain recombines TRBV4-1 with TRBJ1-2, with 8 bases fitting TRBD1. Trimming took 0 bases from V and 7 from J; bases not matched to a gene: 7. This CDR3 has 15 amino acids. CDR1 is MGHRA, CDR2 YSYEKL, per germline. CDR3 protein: CASSQDPSRGLGYTF. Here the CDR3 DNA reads TGCGCCAGCAGCCAAGACCCCAGCAGGGGGCTTGGCTACACCTTC.

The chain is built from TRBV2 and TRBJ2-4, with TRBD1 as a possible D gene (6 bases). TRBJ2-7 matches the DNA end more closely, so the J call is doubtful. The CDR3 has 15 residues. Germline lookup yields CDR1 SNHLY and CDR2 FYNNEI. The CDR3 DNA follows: TGTGCCAGCAGGTACCCGGGACACGTCACCTACGAGCAGTACTTC. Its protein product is CASRYPGHVTYEQYF.

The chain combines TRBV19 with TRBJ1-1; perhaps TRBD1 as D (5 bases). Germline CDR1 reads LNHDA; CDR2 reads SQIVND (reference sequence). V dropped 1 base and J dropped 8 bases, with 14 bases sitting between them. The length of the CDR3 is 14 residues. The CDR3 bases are TGTGCCAGTAGTATAGGAGTGGAGGGGACCGAAGCTTTCTTT. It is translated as CASSIGVEGTEAFF. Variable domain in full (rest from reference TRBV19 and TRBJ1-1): DGGITQSPKYLFRKEGQNVTLSCEQNLNHDAMYWYRQDPGQGLRLIYYSQIVNDFQKGDIAEGYSVSREKKESFPLTVTSAQKNPTAFYLCASSIGVEGTEAFFGQGTRLTVV.

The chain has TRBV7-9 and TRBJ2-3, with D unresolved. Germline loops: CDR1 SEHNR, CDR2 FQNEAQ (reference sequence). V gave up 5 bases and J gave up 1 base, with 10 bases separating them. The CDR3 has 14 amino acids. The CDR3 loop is CASSPWAGTDTQYF. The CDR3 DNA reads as TGTGCCAGCAGCCCTTGGGCGGGCACAGATACGCAGTATTTT.

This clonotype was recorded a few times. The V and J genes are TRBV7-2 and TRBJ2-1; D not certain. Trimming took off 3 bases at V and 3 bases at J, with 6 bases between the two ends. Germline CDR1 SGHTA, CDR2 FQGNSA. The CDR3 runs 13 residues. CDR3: CASSFTDYNEQFF. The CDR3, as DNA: TGTGCCAGCAGCTTTACAGACTACAATGAGCAGTTCTTC.

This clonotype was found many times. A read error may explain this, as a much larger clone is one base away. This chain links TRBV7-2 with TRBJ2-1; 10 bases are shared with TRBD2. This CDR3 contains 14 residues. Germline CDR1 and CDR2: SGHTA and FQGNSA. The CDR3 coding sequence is TGTGCCAGCAGCGTAGCTAGCGGGGGTTGGGAGCAGTTCTTC. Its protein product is CASSVASGGWEQFF.

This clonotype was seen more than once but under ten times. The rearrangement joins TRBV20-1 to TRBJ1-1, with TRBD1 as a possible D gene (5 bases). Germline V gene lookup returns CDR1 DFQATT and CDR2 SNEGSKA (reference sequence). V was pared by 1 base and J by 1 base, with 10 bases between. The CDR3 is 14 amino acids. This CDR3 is CSARGGAQNTEAFF. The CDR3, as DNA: TGCAGTGCTAGAGGAGGGGCCCAGAACACTGAAGCTTTCTTT.

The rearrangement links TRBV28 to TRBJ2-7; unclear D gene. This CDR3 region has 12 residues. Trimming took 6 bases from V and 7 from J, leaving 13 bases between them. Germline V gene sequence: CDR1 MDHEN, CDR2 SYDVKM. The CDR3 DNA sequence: TGTGCCAGCAGCCACGTTCACAATGAGCAGTACTTC. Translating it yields CASSHVHNEQYF.

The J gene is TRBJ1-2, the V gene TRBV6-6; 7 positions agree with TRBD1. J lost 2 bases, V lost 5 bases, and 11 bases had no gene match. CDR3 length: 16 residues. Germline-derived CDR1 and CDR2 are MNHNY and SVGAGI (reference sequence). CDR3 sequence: CASSPPGQAVNYGYTF. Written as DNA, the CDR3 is TGTGCCAGCAGTCCTCCCGGACAGGCGGTAAACTATGGCTACACCTTC.

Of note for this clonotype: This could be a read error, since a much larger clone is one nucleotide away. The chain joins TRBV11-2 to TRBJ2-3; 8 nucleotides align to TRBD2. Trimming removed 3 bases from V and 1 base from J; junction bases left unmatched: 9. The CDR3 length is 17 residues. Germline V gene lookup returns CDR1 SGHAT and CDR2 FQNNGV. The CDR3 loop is CASSFVGLGICTDTQYF. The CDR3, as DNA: TGTGCCAGCAGCTTTGTGGGACTAGGCATTTGCACAGATACGCAGTATTTT.

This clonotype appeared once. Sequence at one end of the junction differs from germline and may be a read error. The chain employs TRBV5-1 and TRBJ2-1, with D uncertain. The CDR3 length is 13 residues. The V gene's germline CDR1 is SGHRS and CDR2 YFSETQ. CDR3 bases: TGCGCCCGCAGCTCGAACAGTTTGAATGAGCAGTTCTTC. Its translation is CARSSNSLNEQFF.

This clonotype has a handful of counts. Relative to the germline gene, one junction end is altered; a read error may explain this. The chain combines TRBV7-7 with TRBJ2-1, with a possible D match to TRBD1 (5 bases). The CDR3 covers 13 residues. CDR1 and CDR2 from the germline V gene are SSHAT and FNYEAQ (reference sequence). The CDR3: CASSLGAWNEQFF. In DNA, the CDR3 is TGTGCTAGCAGCTTAGGGGCCTGGAATGAGCAGTTCTTC.

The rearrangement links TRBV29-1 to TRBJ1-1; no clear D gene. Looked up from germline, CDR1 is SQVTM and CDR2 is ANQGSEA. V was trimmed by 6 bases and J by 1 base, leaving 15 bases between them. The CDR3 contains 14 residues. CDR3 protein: CSVAPGLQNTEAFF. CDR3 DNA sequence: TGCAGCGTGGCTCCGGGGTTGCAGAACACTGAAGCTTTCTTT. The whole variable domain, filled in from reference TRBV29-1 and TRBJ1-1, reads SAVISQKPSRDICQRGTSLTIQCQVDSQVTMMFWYRQQPGQSLTLIATANQGSEATYESGFVIDKFPISRPNLTFSTLTVSNMSPEDSSIYLCSVAPGLQNTEAFFGQGTRLTVV.

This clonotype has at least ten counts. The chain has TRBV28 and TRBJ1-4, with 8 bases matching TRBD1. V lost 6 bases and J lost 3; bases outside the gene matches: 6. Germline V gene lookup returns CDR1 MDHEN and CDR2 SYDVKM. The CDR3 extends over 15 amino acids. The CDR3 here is CASRAGGLANEKLFF. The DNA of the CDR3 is TGTGCCAGCAGAGCAGGGGGCCTTGCTAATGAAAAACTGTTTTTT. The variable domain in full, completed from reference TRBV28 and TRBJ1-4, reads DVKVTQSSRYLVKRTGEKVFLECVQDMDHENMFWYRQDPGLGLRLIYFSYDVKMKEKGDIPEGYSVSREKKERFSLILESASTNQTSMYLCASRAGGLANEKLFFGSGTQLSVL.

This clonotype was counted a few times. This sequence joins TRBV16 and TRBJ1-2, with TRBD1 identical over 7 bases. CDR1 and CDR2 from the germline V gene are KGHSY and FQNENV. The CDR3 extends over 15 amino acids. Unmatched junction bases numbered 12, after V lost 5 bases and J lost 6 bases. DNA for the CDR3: TGTGCCAGCAGCGCGAAGACAGGGCTAGGACATGGCTACACCTTC. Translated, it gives CASSAKTGLGHGYTF. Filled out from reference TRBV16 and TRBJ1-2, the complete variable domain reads GEEVAQTPKHLVRGEGQKAKLYCAPIKGHSYVFWYQQVLKNEFKFLISFQNENVFDETGMPKERFSAKCLPNSPCSLEIQATKLEDSAVYFCASSAKTGLGHGYTFGSGTRLTVV.

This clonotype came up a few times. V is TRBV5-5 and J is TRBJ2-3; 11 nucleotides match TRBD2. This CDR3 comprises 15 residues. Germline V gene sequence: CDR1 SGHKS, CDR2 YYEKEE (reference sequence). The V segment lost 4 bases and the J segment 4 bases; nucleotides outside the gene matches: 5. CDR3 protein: CASSHGTSGSDTQYF. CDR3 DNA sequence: TGTGCCAGCAGCCACGGGACTAGCGGCTCAGATACGCAGTATTTT.

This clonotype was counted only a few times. The chain's CDR3 is CASSPSMGRLSGANVLTF. The CDR3 coding sequence is TGCGCCAGCAGCCCTTCTATGGGCAGACTCTCTGGGGCCAACGTCCTGACTTTC. The chain couples TRBV4-3 to TRBJ2-6; D is undetermined. V was pared by 4 bases and J by 0 bases, with 16 bases between. This CDR3 spans 18 amino acids. Germline loops: CDR1 LGHNA, CDR2 YSLEER.

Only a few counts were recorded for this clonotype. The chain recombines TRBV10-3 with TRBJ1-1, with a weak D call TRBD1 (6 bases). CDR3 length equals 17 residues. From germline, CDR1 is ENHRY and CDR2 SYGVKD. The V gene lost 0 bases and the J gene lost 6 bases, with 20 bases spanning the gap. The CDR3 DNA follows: TGTGCCATCAGTGAGTCCGAATTTAACAGGGAGTCACCTGAAGCTTTCTTT. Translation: CAISESEFNRESPEAFF.

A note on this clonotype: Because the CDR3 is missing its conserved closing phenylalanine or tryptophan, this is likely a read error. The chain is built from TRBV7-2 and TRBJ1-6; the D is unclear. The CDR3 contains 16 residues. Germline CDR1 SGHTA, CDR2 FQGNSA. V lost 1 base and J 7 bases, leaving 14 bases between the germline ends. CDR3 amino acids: CASSLGMLGSNSPLHS. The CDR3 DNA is TGTGCCAGCAGCTTAGGGATGTTGGGCTCCAATTCACCCCTCCACTCT.

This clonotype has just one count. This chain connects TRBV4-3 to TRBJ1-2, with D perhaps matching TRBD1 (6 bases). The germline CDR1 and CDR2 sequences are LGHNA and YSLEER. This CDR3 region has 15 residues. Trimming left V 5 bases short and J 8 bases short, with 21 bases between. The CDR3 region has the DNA TGCGCCAGCAGCACATTTGCTACAGGGTCGGGCGGCTACACCTTC. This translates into CASSTFATGSGGYTF.

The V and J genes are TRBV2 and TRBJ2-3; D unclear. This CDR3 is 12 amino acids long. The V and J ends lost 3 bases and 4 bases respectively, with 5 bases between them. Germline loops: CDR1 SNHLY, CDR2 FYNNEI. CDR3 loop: CASSDLPDTQYF. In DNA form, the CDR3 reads TGTGCCAGCAGTGATCTGCCAGATACGCAGTATTTT.

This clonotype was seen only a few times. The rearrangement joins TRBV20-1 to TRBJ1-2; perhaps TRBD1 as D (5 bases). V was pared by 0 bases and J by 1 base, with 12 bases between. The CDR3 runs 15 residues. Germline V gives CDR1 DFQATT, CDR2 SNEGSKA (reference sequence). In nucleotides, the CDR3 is TGCAGTGCTAGAGAGCGTGGGGGGGTTAACTATGGCTACACCTTC. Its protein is CSARERGGVNYGYTF.

In DNA, the CDR3 is TGCAGTGCTAGTCACACCGGGACAGAGAACACTGAAGCTTTCTTT. The encoded protein is CSASHTGTENTEAFF. The chain couples TRBV20-1 to TRBJ1-1, with TRBD1 matching 7 bases. The germline gives CDR1 DFQATT, CDR2 SNEGSKA (reference sequence). Germline trimming cut 3 bases from V and 1 base from J; bases unmatched to any gene: 8. The CDR3 runs to 15 residues.